The present TCR beta chain was sequenced within a study of glioma-infiltrating T cells after dendritic cell vaccination. At the level of the study: Three intradermal dendritic cell vaccine injections were given every two weeks. Broader study findings: Survival was not directly related to TCR clonality in these patients. Estimated pretreatment TIL content predicted outcome after dendritic cell vaccination.

Clones were sequenced by immunoSEQ multiplex PCR, and TCRdb holds only the in-frame ones, with some missing. This table has around 96,000 clones, about 79% appearing once. V was clipped by 0 bases and J by 6 bases, with 6 bases between them. Germline CDR1 and CDR2: SGHTA and FQGTGA. The CDR3 has 13 residues. Remarks on this clone: Its antigen remains unknown.

Patients had residual fresh-frozen tumor tissue and more than two years of survival data. The chain joins TRBV7-3 to TRBJ1-5, with TRBD1 as a possible D gene (5 bases). Sample: blood, taken before dendritic cell vaccination. The origin of this receptor is a human donor with glioblastoma. In DNA, the CDR3 is TGTGCCAGCAGCTTAACGGGGGGTCAGCCCCAGCATTTT. As protein: CASSLTGGQPQHF. The variable domain in full, with the rest retrieved from reference TRBV7-3 and TRBJ1-5, is GAGVSQTPSNKVTEKGKYVELRCDPISGHTALYWYRQSLGQGPEFLIYFQGTGAADDSGLPNDRFFAVRPEGSVSTLKIQRTERGDSAVYLCASSLTGGQPQHFGDGTRLSIL.